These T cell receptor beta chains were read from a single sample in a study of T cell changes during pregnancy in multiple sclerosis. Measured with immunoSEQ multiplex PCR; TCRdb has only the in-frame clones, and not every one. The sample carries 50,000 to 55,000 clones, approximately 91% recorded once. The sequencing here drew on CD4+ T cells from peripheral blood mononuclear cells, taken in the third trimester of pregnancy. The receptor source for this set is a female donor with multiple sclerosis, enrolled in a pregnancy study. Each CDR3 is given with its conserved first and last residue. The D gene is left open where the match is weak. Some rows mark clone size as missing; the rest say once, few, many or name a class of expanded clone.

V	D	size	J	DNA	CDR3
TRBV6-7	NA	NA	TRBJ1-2	TGTGCCAGCAGCCCAAGGACAGCTGCTCACTATGGCTACACCTTC	CASSPRTAAHYGYTF
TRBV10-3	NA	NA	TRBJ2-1	TGTGCCATCAGTGAGGCATTAGGGGGGGGGCCTTACAATGAGCAGTTCTTC	CAISEALGGGPYNEQFF
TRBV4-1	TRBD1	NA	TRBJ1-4	TGCGCCAGCAGCCAGGTACCCACAGGGGCTAATGAAAAACTGTTTTTT	CASSQVPTGANEKLFF
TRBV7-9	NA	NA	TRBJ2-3	TGTGCCAGCAGCCCCGAGGGTCAGCCCGCAGATACGCAGTATTTT	CASSPEGQPADTQYF
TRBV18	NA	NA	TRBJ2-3	TGTGCCAGCTCACCGCGGACAGCCACAGATACGCAGTATTTT	CASSPRTATDTQYF
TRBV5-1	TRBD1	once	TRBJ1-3	TGCGCCAGCAGCTTCGGACAGGGCGCAGGAAACACCATATATTTT	CASSFGQGAGNTIYF
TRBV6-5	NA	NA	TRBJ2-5	TGTGCCAGCAGTTACATCGGCAGGGTGGAGACCCAGTACTTC	CASSYIGRVETQYF
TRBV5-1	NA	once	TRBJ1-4	TGCGCCAGCAGCTTGGCTGGGGGGTCGGCCGAAAAACTGTTTTTT	CASSLAGGSAEKLFF
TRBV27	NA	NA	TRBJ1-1	TGTGCCAGCAGTTTAATGTCGACTACACTTAACACTGAAGCTTTCTTT	CASSLMSTTLNTEAFF
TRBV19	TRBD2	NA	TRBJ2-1	TGTGCCAGTAGTATTACTAGCGCCTACAATGAGCAGTTCTTC	CASSITSAYNEQFF
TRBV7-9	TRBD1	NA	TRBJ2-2	TGTGCCAGCAGCGCGCAGGGACAGTACACCGGGGAGCTGTTTTTT	CASSAQGQYTGELFF
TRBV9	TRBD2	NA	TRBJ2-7	TGTGCCAGCAGCGTAGATATGAATAGCGGGGGGCAGCAGTACTTC	CASSVDMNSGGQQYF
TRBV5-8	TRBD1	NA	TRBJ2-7	TGTGCCAGCATCCGGGACAGGGGCTACGAGCAGTACTTC	CASIRDRGYEQYF
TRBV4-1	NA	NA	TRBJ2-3	TGCGCCAGCAGCCAGGGCGAGTTGATCGATACGCAGTATTTT	CASSQGELIDTQYF
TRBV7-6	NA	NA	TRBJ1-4	TGTGCCAGCGGACTTTGGACGGGCTCTGCAACTAATGAAAAACTGTTTTTT	CASGLWTGSATNEKLFF
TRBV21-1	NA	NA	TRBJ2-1	TGTGCCAGCAGCCCCTGGGAGAGACAAACGGCCCATGAGCAGTTCTTC	CASSPWERQTAHEQFF
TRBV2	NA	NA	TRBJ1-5	TGTGCCAGCAGTGGGGCGACCGATAATCAGCCCCAGCATTTT	CASSGATDNQPQHF
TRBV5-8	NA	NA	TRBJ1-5	TGTGCCAGCAGCCTGTTTCAGGCCCAGCCCCAGCATTTT	CASSLFQAQPQHF
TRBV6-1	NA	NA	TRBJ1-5	TGTGCCAGCAGTCAAGACTACAGGGATGGGAACAATCAGCCCCAGCATTTT	CASSQDYRDGNNQPQHF
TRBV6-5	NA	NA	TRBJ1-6	TGTGCCAGCAGCGCCTTGAGAGGACCCCTCCACTTT	CASSALRGPLHF
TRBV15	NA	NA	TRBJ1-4	TGTGCCACCAGCAGAGGACAGGCGGTTAATGAAAAACTGTTTTTT	CATSRGQAVNEKLFF
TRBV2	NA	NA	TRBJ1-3	TGTGCCAGCAGTGAAGCGGGAGGAGGAAGTGGAAACACCATATATTTT	CASSEAGGGSGNTIYF
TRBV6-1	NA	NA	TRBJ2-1	TGTGCCAGCAGTGAAGCGAGAACCGGGGGTGCCTACAATGAGCAGTTCTTC	CASSEARTGGAYNEQFF
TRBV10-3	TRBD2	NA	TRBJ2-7	TGTGCCATCGGACCGGGACTAGCCACCTACGAGCAGTACTTC	CAIGPGLATYEQYF
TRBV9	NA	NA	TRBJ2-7	TGTGCCAGCAGCGTAGGGGTTCGGGGATCCTACGAGCAGTACTTC	CASSVGVRGSYEQYF
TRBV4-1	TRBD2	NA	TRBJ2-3	TGCGCCAGCAGTAAAGTATTAACTAGCGGTGGAGATACGCAGTATTTT	CASSKVLTSGGDTQYF
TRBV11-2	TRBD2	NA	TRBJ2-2	TGTGCCAGCAGCCCGCAATCGACTAGCGGGATGATCGGGGAGCTGTTTTTT	CASSPQSTSGMIGELFF
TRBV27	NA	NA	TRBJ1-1	TGTGCCAGCAGTTTTGTTGGAGCCGGGAACACTGAAGCTTTCTTT	CASSFVGAGNTEAFF
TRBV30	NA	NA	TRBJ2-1	TGTGCCTGGAGTGTAGGCGGGGCTTCCCCTCAGTTCTTC	CAWSVGGASPQFF
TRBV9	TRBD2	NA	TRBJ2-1	TGTGCCAGCAGCGTTGATAGGCGGGGGGGTGGTGAGCAGTTCTTC	CASSVDRRGGGEQFF
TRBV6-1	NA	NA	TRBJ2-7	TGTGCCAGCAGTGCCCCGACAGATGAGCAGTACTTC	CASSAPTDEQYF
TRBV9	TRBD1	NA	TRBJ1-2	TGTGCCAGCAGCGTAGAACCGAGACAGGGTTCGGAAGGCTACACCTTC	CASSVEPRQGSEGYTF
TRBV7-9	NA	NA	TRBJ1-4	TGTGCCAGCACGGCAACTAATGAAAAACTGTTTTTT	CASTATNEKLFF
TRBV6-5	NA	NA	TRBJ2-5	TGTGCCAGCAGTACGCACCGCGGGCAAGAGACCCAGTACTTC	CASSTHRGQETQYF
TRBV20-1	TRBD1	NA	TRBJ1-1	TGCAGTGCTAAATCAGGGGGACAAGCTTTCTTT	CSAKSGGQAFF
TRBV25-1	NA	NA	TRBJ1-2	TGTGCCAGCAGTGGACAGACTAACTATGGCTACACCTTC	CASSGQTNYGYTF
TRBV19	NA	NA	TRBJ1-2	TGTGCCAGTAGGCGGGGAGGGACTGGCTACACCTTC	CASRRGGTGYTF
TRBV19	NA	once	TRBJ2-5	TGTGCCAGTAGTACGACGACTAAGTTGGACGAGACCCAGTACTTC	CASSTTTKLDETQYF
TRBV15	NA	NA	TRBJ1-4	TGTGCCACCAGCAGAGATCGGCTTAGGAGTGAAAAACTGTTTTTT	CATSRDRLRSEKLFF
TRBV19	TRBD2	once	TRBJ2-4	TGTGCCAGTAGTATAGGAGTCGGCAGGACTAGCGGATCCATTCAGTACTTC	CASSIGVGRTSGSIQYF
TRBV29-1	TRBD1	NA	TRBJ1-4	TGCAGCGTCGGGACAGGGCGGATGACTAATGAAAAACTGTTTTTT	CSVGTGRMTNEKLFF
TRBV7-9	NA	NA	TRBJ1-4	TGTGCCAGCAGCCGTAAGGACGGACTAACTAATGAAAAACTGTTTTTT	CASSRKDGLTNEKLFF
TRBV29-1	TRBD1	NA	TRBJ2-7	TGCAGCGTTACCCCCGGGACAGGGATGTCCCTCTACGAGCAGTACTTC	CSVTPGTGMSLYEQYF
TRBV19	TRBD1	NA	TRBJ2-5	TGTGCCAGTAGTAAGGGACAGGGAAAAGAGACCCAGTACTTC	CASSKGQGKETQYF
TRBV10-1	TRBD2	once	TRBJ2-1	TGCGCCAGCAGTGAGTCGCCCGGGACTAGCGGGGACAATGAGCAGTTCTTC	CASSESPGTSGDNEQFF
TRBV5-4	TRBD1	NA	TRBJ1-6	TGTGCCAGCAGCTTGGCACGGACAGGATCCGCCGGGGTTAATTCACCCCTCCACTTT	CASSLARTGSAGVNSPLHF
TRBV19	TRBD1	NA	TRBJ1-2	TGTGCCAGTAGTATGGTTTCCGGGACAGCAACATTATACACCTTC	CASSMVSGTATLYTF
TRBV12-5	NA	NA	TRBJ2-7	TGTGCTAGTGGTTTGCCCCAGGGGGAGCAGTACTTC	CASGLPQGEQYF
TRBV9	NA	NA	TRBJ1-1	TGTGCCAGCAGCGTAGCTACGCAGGCCAGCGGTGACACTGAAGCTTTCTTT	CASSVATQASGDTEAFF
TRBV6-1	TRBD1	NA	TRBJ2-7	TGTGCCAGCAGTGAGAGGCTGAGGACAGGGGGAAGGGGCGAGCAGTACTTC	CASSERLRTGGRGEQYF